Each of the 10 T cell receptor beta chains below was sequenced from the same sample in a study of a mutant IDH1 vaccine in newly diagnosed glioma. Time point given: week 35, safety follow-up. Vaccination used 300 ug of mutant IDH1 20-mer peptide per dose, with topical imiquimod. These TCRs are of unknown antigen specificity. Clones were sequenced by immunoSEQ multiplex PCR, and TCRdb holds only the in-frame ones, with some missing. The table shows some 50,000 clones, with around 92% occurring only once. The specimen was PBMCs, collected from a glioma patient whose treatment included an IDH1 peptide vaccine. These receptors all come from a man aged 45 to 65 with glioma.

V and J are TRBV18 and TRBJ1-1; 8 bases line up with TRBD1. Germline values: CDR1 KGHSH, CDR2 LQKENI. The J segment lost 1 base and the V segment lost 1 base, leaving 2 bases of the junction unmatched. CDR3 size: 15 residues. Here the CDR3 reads CASSPQTGANTEAFF. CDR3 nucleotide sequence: TGTGCCAGCTCACCACAGACAGGGGCGAACACTGAAGCTTTCTTT.

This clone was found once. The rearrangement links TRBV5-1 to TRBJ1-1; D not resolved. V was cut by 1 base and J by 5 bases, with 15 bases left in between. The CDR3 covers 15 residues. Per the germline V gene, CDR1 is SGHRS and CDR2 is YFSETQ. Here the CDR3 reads CASSLSSLDVTEAFF. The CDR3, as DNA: TGCGCCAGCAGCTTGTCTTCTTTGGACGTTACTGAAGCTTTCTTT.

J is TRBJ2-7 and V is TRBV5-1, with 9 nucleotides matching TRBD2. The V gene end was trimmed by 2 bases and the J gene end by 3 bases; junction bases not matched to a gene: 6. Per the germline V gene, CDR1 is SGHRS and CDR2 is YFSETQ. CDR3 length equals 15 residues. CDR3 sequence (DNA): TGCGCCAGCAGCTTAGGCCTAGCGGGGAGCTACGAGCAGTACTTC. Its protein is CASSLGLAGSYEQYF.

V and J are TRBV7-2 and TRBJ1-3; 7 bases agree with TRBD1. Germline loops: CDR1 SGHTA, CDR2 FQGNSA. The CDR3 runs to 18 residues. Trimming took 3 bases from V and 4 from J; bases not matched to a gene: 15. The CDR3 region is CASSFGTESLAEGNTIYF. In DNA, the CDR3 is TGTGCCAGCAGCTTTGGGACAGAATCCTTAGCAGAGGGAAACACCATATATTTT. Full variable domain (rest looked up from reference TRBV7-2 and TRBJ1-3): GAGVSQSPSNKVTEKGKDVELRCDPISGHTALYWYRQSLGQGLEFLIYFQGNSAPDKSGLPSDRFSAERTGGSVSTLTIQRTQQEDSAVYLCASSFGTESLAEGNTIYFGEGSWLTVV.

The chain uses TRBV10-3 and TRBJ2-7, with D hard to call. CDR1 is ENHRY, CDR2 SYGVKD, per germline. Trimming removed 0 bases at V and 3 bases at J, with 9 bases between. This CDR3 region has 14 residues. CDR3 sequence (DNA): TGTGCCATCAGTGAGTCCGACATTTACTACGAGCAGTACTTC. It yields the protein CAISESDIYYEQYF.

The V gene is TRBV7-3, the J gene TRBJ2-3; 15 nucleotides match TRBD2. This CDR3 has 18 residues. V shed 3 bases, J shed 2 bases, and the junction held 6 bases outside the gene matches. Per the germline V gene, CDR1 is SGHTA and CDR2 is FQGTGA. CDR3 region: CASSLGGLAGGITDTQYF. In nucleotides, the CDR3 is TGTGCCAGCAGCTTGGGCGGACTAGCGGGAGGGATCACAGATACGCAGTATTTT.

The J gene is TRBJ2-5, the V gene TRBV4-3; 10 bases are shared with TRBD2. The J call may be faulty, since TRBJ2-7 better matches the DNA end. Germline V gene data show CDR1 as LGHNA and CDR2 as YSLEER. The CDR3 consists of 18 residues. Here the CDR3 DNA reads TGCGCCAGCAGCCGAGAGGGGCGGGCTAGCGGGGGCATCTACGAGCAGTACTTC. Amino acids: CASSREGRASGGIYEQYF.

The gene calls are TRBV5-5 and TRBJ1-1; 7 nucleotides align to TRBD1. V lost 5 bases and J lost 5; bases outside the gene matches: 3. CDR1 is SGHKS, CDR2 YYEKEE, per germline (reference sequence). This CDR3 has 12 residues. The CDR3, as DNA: TGTGCCAGCAGGTCAGGGGGGACTGAAGCTTTCTTT. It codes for CASRSGGTEAFF.

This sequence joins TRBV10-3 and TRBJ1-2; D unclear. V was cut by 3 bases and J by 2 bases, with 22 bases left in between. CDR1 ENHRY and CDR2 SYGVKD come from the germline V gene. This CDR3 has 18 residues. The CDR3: CAISDPDNPSAANYGYTF. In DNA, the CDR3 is TGTGCCATCAGTGACCCCGATAACCCCTCGGCGGCGAACTATGGCTACACCTTC.

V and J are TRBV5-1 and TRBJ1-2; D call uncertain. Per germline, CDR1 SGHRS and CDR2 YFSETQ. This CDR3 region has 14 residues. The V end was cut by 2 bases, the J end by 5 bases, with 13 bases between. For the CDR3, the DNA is TGCGCCAGCAGCTTCAGAGGGTCGGAGTATGGCTACACCTTC. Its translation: CASSFRGSEYGYTF.